This T cell receptor (beta chain) was identified during a study of regulatory T cells in long-lasting Graves disease. Assembly of TCR beta libraries relied on iRepertoire HTBI primers together with Arm-PCR of CDR3 regions. One entry per CDR3 protein results from TCRdb running MiXCR on the multiplex PCR reads. The table records about 560,000 distinct CDR3 sequences, about 16% of them present only once. Time point described: newly diagnosed GD, antithyroid drugs for less than 3 months. From RNA extracted from PBMCs, the TCR library was made. The sample also formed part of further work on T cells in Graves' hyperthyroidism and ophthalmopathy. This second study notes: A model of 13 V-J features distinguished ophthalmopathy from stable hyperthyroidism.

This clonotype was sampled from a man aged 18 to 35 with Graves disease. Sample: peripheral blood mononuclear cells (PBMCs), taken at new diagnosis, from a patient treated with antithyroid drugs.

The CDR3 spells CASRSGTANEKLFF. Here the CDR3 DNA reads TGTGCCAGCAGGTCTGGGACAGCTAATGAAAAACTGTTTTTT. The chain is built from TRBV6-1 and TRBJ1-4, with 7 bases lining up with TRBD1. The CDR3 sequence is 14 residues long. CDR1 MNHNS and CDR2 SASEGT come from the germline V gene. Losses at the gene ends were 6 bases for V and 3 bases for J; bases not matched to a gene: 4.